The 23 T cell receptor beta chains reported below all come from one sample, sequenced in a study of blood T cell repertoires in COVID-19. The protocol was immunoSEQ multiplex PCR, while the TCRdb copy is restricted to in-frame clones and leaves out a portion. There are some 390,000 clones in the sample; approximately 91% occur only once, and around 1.5% lies in the top ten. The sample comprised peripheral blood. These receptor sequences come from a woman aged 40 to 50 with COVID-19, enrolled during active disease.

This chain links TRBV3-1 (or the pseudogene TRBV3-2) with TRBJ1-5, with D uncertain. The V gene's germline CDR1 is LGHDT and CDR2 YNNKEL (reference sequence). The CDR3 runs to 15 residues. V was cut by 1 base and J by 0 bases, with 7 bases left in between. CDR3 amino acids: CASSQGQYSNQPQHF. CDR3 coding DNA: TGTGCCAGCAGCCAAGGGCAGTATAGCAATCAGCCCCAGCATTTT.

This chain links TRBV27 with TRBJ2-7; D perhaps matches TRBD1 (6 bases). This CDR3 comprises 16 residues. V gave up 0 bases and J gave up 3 bases, with 15 bases separating them. Germline CDR1 is MNHEY and CDR2 is SMNVEV (reference sequence). CDR3 residues: CASSLSAGAVSYEQYF. For the CDR3, the DNA is TGTGCCAGCAGTTTATCAGCAGGGGCGGTCAGCTACGAGCAGTACTTC.

This clone was found once. This chain links TRBV3-1 (or the pseudogene TRBV3-2) with TRBJ1-1; D possibly corresponds to TRBD1 (6 bases). Germline V lookup: CDR1 LGHDT, CDR2 YNNKEL (reference sequence). This CDR3 contains 15 residues. V lost 3 bases and J lost 5, with 16 bases in between. In DNA, the CDR3 is TGTGCCAGCAGCCATCCTATCAAGGGGGGGACTGAAGCTTTCTTT. This encodes CASSHPIKGGTEAFF.

The chain employs TRBV9 and TRBJ1-2; 8 bases match TRBD1. The V gene's germline CDR1 is SGDLS and CDR2 YYNGEE. There are 16 residues in the CDR3. With V trimmed by 0 bases and J by 2 bases, 6 bases remained unmatched. The CDR3 DNA reads TGTGCCAGCAGCGTAGGTGAGGACAGGGTAAACTATGGCTACACCTTC. It is translated as CASSVGEDRVNYGYTF. Looking up the rest from reference TRBV9 and TRBJ1-2 gives the full variable domain: DSGVTQTPKHLITATGQRVTLRCSPRSGDLSVYWYQQSLDQGLQFLIQYYNGEERAKGNILERFSAQQFPDLHSELNLSSLELGDSALYFCASSVGEDRVNYGYTFGSGTRLTVV.

Concerning this clone itself: Other DNA sequences within the sample encode an identical CDR3. The chain links TRBV18 to TRBJ1-1; D is ambiguous. This CDR3 has 13 amino acids. V was trimmed by 6 bases and J by 4 bases, leaving 12 bases between them. CDR1 is KGHSH and CDR2 is LQKENI in the germline V gene. Here the CDR3 DNA reads TGTGCCAGCTCCCCGCGGGGAGGCACTGAAGCTTTCTTT. This encodes CASSPRGGTEAFF.

The chain recombines TRBV15 with TRBJ2-3, with unresolved D. The V gene lost 0 bases and the J gene lost 3 bases, with 13 bases spanning the gap. CDR1 and CDR2 from the germline V gene are LNHNV and YYDKDF (reference sequence). The CDR3 extends over 16 amino acids. CDR3 nucleotides: TGTGCCACCAGCAGAGATATGTCCAAACAAACAGATACGCAGTATTTT. This translates into CATSRDMSKQTDTQYF.

The chain employs TRBV7-8 and TRBJ1-1; no definite D call. CDR1 is SGHVS and CDR2 is FQNEAQ in the germline V gene. There are 18 residues in the CDR3. The V end lost 3 bases, the J end lost 0 bases, and 20 bases lay between the germline ends. The CDR3 sequence: CASSFPLATRTMNTEAFF. The DNA for the CDR3 is TGTGCCAGCAGCTTCCCCCTAGCCACCAGAACAATGAACACTGAAGCTTTCTTT. The variable domain in full, completed from reference TRBV7-8 and TRBJ1-1, reads GAGVSQSPRYKVAKRGQDVALRCDPISGHVSLFWYQQALGQGPEFLTYFQNEAQLDKSGLPSDRFFAERPEGSVSTLKIQRTQQEDSAVYLCASSFPLATRTMNTEAFFGQGTRLTVV.

The chain joins TRBV2 to TRBJ1-1; perhaps TRBD1 as D (6 bases). V was cut by 4 bases and J by 3 bases, with 9 bases left in between. The CDR3 runs 13 residues. Germline lookup yields CDR1 SNHLY and CDR2 FYNNEI. CDR3 region: CASSGGPDTEAFF. The CDR3, as DNA: TGTGCCAGCAGTGGGGGGCCGGACACTGAAGCTTTCTTT.

The chain joins TRBV6-5 to TRBJ2-7; D is perhaps TRBD1 (5 bases). The germline V gene has CDR1 MNHEY and CDR2 SVGAGI. This CDR3 region has 13 residues. The V gene lost 2 bases and the J gene lost 7 bases, with 12 bases spanning the gap. The CDR3 coding sequence is TGTGCCAGCAGTTACCTCAGGACAACTGAGCAGTACTTC. Amino acid sequence: CASSYLRTTEQYF.

This chain uses TRBV2 with TRBJ2-2, with TRBD2 identical over 13 bases. V lost 9 bases and J lost 6; bases outside the gene matches: 16. Germline V gene sequence: CDR1 SNHLY, CDR2 FYNNEI. The CDR3 has 18 residues. Written as DNA, the CDR3 is TGTGCCAGGGCCATACCGCAAACGGGACTAGCGGGATCCGGGGAGCTGTTTTTT. This codes for CARAIPQTGLAGSGELFF.

As regards this clone: The sample has other DNA sequences that encode this CDR3 too. The DNA for the CDR3 is TGTGCCAGTAGTATTGAGCCAGGGGACCAGCCCCAGCATTTT. Its translation: CASSIEPGDQPQHF. The V call is TRBV19, the J call TRBJ1-5; a weak D match, TRBD1 (6 bases). Trimming removed 3 bases at V and 7 bases at J, with 13 bases between. The length of the CDR3 is 14 residues. Per the germline V gene, CDR1 is LNHDA and CDR2 is SQIVND (reference sequence).

The V call is TRBV30, the J call TRBJ1-1, with a possible D match to TRBD1 (5 bases). Trimming took off 0 bases at V and 1 base at J, with 6 bases between the two ends. The CDR3 runs to 13 residues. CDR1 is GTSNPN, CDR2 SVGIG, per germline (reference sequence). The CDR3 region has the DNA TGTGCCTGGAGTGTGGACACGAACACTGAAGCTTTCTTT. As protein: CAWSVDTNTEAFF.

CDR3 nucleotides: TGTGCCAGCAGCTCCGCCGAACTAGCGGGGTTTACGTACTTC. Translation: CASSSAELAGFTYF. The gene calls are TRBV7-2 and TRBJ2-7; 10 bases line up with TRBD2. Germline V gives CDR1 SGHTA, CDR2 FQGNSA. The CDR3 is 14 residues long. Unmatched junction bases numbered 12, after V lost 4 bases and J lost 12 bases.

The chain combines TRBV19 with TRBJ1-2; D perhaps matches TRBD1 (5 bases). Trimming stripped 3 bases from V and 4 bases from J, with 12 bases between. Germline CDR1 is LNHDA and CDR2 is SQIVND (reference sequence). The CDR3 is 14 residues long. The CDR3 spells CASSMLGALYGYTF. The CDR3 DNA reads TGTGCCAGTAGTATGTTAGGGGCACTCTATGGCTACACCTTC.

The CDR3: CASRGGTAKVLNTEAFF. In DNA, the CDR3 is TGTGCCAGCAGAGGAGGGACGGCCAAGGTTTTGAACACTGAAGCTTTCTTT. This chain links TRBV2 with TRBJ1-1; perhaps TRBD1 as D (5 bases). The CDR3 is 17 amino acids. From germline, CDR1 is SNHLY and CDR2 FYNNEI. With 6 bases removed from V and 0 bases from J, the gap between germline ends came to 20 bases.

This clone was detected once. The chain's CDR3 is CAGGALYGYTF. CDR3 nucleotides: TGTGCCGGAGGGGCCCTCTATGGCTACACCTTC. This chain uses TRBV21-1 with TRBJ1-2. TRBV21-1 represents a pseudogene. CDR3 length: 11 residues.

The rearrangement uses TRBV7-9 and TRBJ2-5; TRBD1 agrees at 7 bases. V dropped 5 bases and J dropped 2; count of bases not matched to a gene: 8. The germline CDR1 and CDR2 sequences are SEHNR and FQNEAQ (reference sequence). The CDR3 loop spans 15 amino acids. CDR3 protein: CASSRVQGQQETQYF. The CDR3 DNA is TGTGCCAGCAGCAGGGTACAGGGACAGCAAGAGACCCAGTACTTC.

V is TRBV29-1 and J is TRBJ2-5; 7 bases fit TRBD1. Looked up from germline, CDR1 is SQVTM and CDR2 is ANQGSEA. V shed 7 bases and J 3 bases; nucleotides not matched to a gene: 8. This CDR3 region has 13 residues. The CDR3 spells CSANRGAEETQYF. The DNA of the CDR3 is TGCAGCGCGAACAGGGGTGCAGAAGAGACCCAGTACTTC.

The chain employs TRBV9 and TRBJ1-5; TRBD1 is a possible D gene (6 bases). The CDR3 runs 13 residues. CDR1 is SGDLS and CDR2 is YYNGEE in the germline V gene. V gave up 3 bases and J gave up 9 bases, with 13 bases separating them. The CDR3 sequence: CASSDNTGPPQHF. For the CDR3, the DNA is TGTGCCAGCAGCGACAATACAGGGCCGCCCCAGCATTTT.

This chain links TRBV7-8 with TRBJ2-2; TRBD2 matches 9 bases. V dropped 1 base and J dropped 5; count of bases not matched to a gene: 8. The CDR3 runs 17 residues. The germline V gene encodes CDR1 SGHVS and CDR2 FQNEAQ. This CDR3 reads CASSLVVLAGSTGELFF. CDR3 in DNA: TGTGCCAGCAGCTTAGTTGTCCTAGCGGGATCTACCGGGGAGCTGTTTTTT.

This chain connects TRBV30 to TRBJ2-2, with 8 bases lining up with TRBD1. Germline CDR1 reads GTSNPN; CDR2 reads SVGIG (reference sequence). Germline trimming cut 0 bases from V and 3 bases from J; bases unmatched to any gene: 3. The CDR3 contains 15 residues. CDR3 nucleotides: TGTGCCTGGAGTGTATTGACAGGGGACACCGGGGAGCTGTTTTTT. Amino acid sequence: CAWSVLTGDTGELFF.

V gene TRBV5-6 combines with J gene TRBJ2-7, with D possibly TRBD1 on 5 matching bases. Deletions cut 4 bases from V and 4 bases from J, with 18 bases between. Per the germline V gene, CDR1 is SGHDT and CDR2 is YYEEEE. The CDR3 totals 15 residues. CDR3 nucleotide sequence: TGTGCCAGCAGCCCGGGTAGACAGCCGAATTACGAGCAGTACTTC. Protein sequence: CASSPGRQPNYEQYF. Filled out from reference TRBV5-6 and TRBJ2-7, the complete variable domain reads DAGVTQSPTHLIKTRGQQVTLRCSPKSGHDTVSWYQQALGQGPQFIFQYYEEEERQRGNFPDRFSGHQFPNYSSELNVNALLLGDSALYLCASSPGRQPNYEQYFGPGTRLTVT.

J is TRBJ1-5 and V is TRBV27, with a tentative D call TRBD1 (5 bases). Deletions cut 5 bases from V and 5 bases from J, with 16 bases between. Per germline, CDR1 MNHEY and CDR2 SMNVEV (reference sequence). The CDR3 runs 15 residues. CDR3 sequence reads: CASSPRVGRDQPQHF. The CDR3, as DNA: TGTGCCAGCAGTCCCAGGGTGGGTAGGGATCAGCCCCAGCATTTT.